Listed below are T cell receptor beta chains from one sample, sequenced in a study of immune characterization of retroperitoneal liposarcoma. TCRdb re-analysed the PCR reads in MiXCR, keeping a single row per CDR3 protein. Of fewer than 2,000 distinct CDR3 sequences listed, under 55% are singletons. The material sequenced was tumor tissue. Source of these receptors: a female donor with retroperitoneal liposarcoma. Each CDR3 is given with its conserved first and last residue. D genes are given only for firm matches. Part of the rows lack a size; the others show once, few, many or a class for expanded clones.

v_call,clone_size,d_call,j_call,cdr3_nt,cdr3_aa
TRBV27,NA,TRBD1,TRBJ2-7,TGTGCCAGCAGTATCGGACAGGGCTACGAGCAGTACTTC,CASSIGQGYEQYF
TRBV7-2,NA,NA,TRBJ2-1,TGTGCCAGCAGCTTAGACACAGGCTCCTACAATGAGCAGTTCTTC,CASSLDTGSYNEQFF
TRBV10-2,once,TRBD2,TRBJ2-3,TGCGCCAGCAGAACGGGGGGAGGTACAGATACGCAGTATTTT,CASRTGGGTDTQYF
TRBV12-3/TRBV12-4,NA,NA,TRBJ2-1,TGTGCCAGCACCTCCTTCAATGAGCAGTTCTTC,CASTSFNEQFF
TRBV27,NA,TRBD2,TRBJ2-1,TGTGCCAGCAGTAACGCGGGACTAGCTCTCAATGAGCAGTTCTTC,CASSNAGLALNEQFF
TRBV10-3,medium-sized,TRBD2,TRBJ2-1,TGTGCCACCGGACTAGCGGAGTACAATGAGCAGTTCTTC,CATGLAEYNEQFF
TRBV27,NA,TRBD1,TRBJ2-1,TGTGCCAGCACAGACCGGGACAGGGGCTACAATGAGCAGTTCTTC,CASTDRDRGYNEQFF
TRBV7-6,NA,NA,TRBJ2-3,TGTGCCAGCAGCTTAGCGCCAGATAGGTCAGATACGCAGTATTTT,CASSLAPDRSDTQYF
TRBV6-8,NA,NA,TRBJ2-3,TGTGCCAGCAGCAGGGCGGGTACGCAGTATTTT,CASSRAGTQYF
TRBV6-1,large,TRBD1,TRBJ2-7,TGTGCCAGCAGTGAAGAAGGCCATAGACAGGGGATGGACGAGCAGTACTTC,CASSEEGHRQGMDEQYF
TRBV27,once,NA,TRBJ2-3,TGTGCCAGCAGTCTTGGCGGGATTAGCACAGATACGCAGTATTTT,CASSLGGISTDTQYF
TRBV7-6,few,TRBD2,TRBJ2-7,TGTGCCAGCAGCTTGACGCGGGGGAAGATAGAGACCTACAATGAGCAGTACTTC,CASSLTRGKIETYNEQYF
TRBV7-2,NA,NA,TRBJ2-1,TGTGCCAGCAGCTTAGACACGGGTTTCTACAATGAGCAGTTCTTC,CASSLDTGFYNEQFF
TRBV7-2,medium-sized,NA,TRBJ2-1,TGTGCCAGCAGCTTTTCCAGACAAGAGACCCAGTTCTTC,CASSFSRQETQFF
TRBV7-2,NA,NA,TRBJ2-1,TGTGCCAGCAGCTTGATAGGGGTACCGTACGAGCAGTTCTTC,CASSLIGVPYEQFF
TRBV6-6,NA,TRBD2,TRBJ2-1,TGTGCCAGCAGTTACGGACTAGCGACCTCCAATGAGCAGTTCTTC,CASSYGLATSNEQFF
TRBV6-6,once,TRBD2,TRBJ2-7,TGTGCCAGCAGTGTCGGGGGGATGAGTGAGCAGTACTTC,CASSVGGMSEQYF
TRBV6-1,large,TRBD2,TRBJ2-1,TGTGCCAGCAGCCCACCGGGACTAGCGAATGAGCAGTTCTTC,CASSPPGLANEQFF
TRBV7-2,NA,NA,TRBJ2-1,TGTGCCAGCAGCTTAGTTGACTACCAAGAGACCCAGTTCTTC,CASSLVDYQETQFF
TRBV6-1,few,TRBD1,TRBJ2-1,TGTGCCAGCAGTGAAGCCGAACAGGGGAACAATGAGCAGTTCTTC,CASSEAEQGNNEQFF
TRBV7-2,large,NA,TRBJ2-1,TGTGCCAGCAGTATTAAAGAGACCCAGTTCTTC,CASSIKETQFF
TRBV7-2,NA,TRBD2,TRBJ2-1,TGTGCCAGCAGCTTAGCTTCTAGCGGGAGTTCCTACTCCTACGAGCAGTTCTTC,CASSLASSGSSYSYEQFF
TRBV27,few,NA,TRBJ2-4,TGTGCCAGCACCATGCTGGCCAGGATGGAAAACATTCAGTACTTC,CASTMLARMENIQYF
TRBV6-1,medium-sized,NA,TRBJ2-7,TGTGCCAGCAGTGACGGACCGCCTGGCCTCTACGAGCAGTACTTC,CASSDGPPGLYEQYF
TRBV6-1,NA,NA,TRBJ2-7,TGTGCCAGCACGGACCCGCGTGCCTACGAGCAGTACTTC,CASTDPRAYEQYF
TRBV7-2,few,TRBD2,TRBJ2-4,TGTGCCAGCAGCTTGTCTGCGGGAGTTACCAAAAACATTCAGTACTTC,CASSLSAGVTKNIQYF